This T cell receptor beta chain was recorded in a study of sequential checkpoint blockade in melanoma. Overall study: TCRβ was sequenced from DNA of some 89 pretreatment tumors. Approximately 20 patients had tumor biopsies before treatment and at week 13. The study's findings and limits: Response in arm A was associated with pretreatment TIL clonality.

Sequencing used immunoSEQ multiplex PCR; TCRdb keeps in-frame clones, though not all of them. The table records 8,000 to 10,000 clones, around 24% of them present only once. As for treatment: randomized to nivolumab then ipilimumab (arm A) or the reverse (arm B). In regard to this clone: Its matching antigen is unknown.

The CDR3 covers 14 residues. V shed 4 bases, J shed 8 bases, and the junction held 4 bases outside the gene matches. CDR1 is GTSNPN, CDR2 SVGIG, per germline (reference sequence). The source was tumor tissue (inferred from file names), collected from a patient given nivolumab and ipilimumab in sequence. This sequence was found in a human donor with melanoma. J is TRBJ2-1 and V is TRBV30; TRBD2 agrees at 14 bases. This chain's CDR3 is CAWTLGLAGDEQFF. CDR3 nucleotides: TGTGCCTGGACCCTGGGACTAGCGGGAGATGAGCAGTTCTTC. The full variable domain, completed using reference TRBV30 and TRBJ2-1, is SQTIHQWPATLVQPVGSPLSLECTVEGTSNPNLYWYRQAAGRGLQLLFYSVGIGQISSEVPQNLSASRPQDRQFILSSKKLLLSDSGFYLCAWTLGLAGDEQFFGPGTRLTVL.